This TCR beta chain comes out of a study of T-cell memory formation after mild COVID-19. TCRdb itself ran the 5' RACE reads through MiXCR, one entry per CDR3 protein. The profile shows some 450,000 distinct CDR3 sequences, about 20% of them singletons. The CDR3 is 16 amino acids. Per germline, CDR1 SGHDT and CDR2 YYEEEE. The V segment lost 5 bases and the J segment 6 bases; nucleotides outside the gene matches: 10. The chain couples TRBV5-6 to TRBJ2-3; TRBD2 agrees at 12 bases. This clonotype was obtained from a man between 18 and 29 years old who had mild COVID-19 (a few samples of this study predate the infection). Cell type and time point are not known. The sample taken for sequencing was PBMCs or a T cell subset sorted from them (not recorded which). As DNA, the CDR3 is TGTGCCAGCAGTTTTGTGTCTAGCGGGGGGGGTGATACGCAGTATTTT. Its translation: CASSFVSSGGGDTQYF.